These T cell receptor beta chains were read from a single sample in a study of CD4+ T cells in melanoma. The repertoire was sequenced with immunoSEQ multiplex PCR; TCRdb's copy has only in-frame clones and lacks some. The sample lists about 140,000 clones; roughly 91% were seen once. Receptors originate from a human donor with melanoma. Each CDR3 is given with its conserved first and last residue. D genes are given only for firm matches. Size is stated for part of the rows, as once, few or many counts, or as a class when the clone is expanded.

>TRBJ2-3|TRBD2|once|TRBV29-1
CSVAAGVGTDTQYF
TGCAGCGTCGCGGCGGGGGTGGGGACAGATACGCAGTATTTT
>TRBJ2-1|TRBD2|-|TRBV7-2
CASSLWGLGLTHEQFF
TGTGCCAGCAGCTTATGGGGACTAGGGCTTACGCATGAGCAGTTCTTC
>TRBJ2-5|TRBD1|once|TRBV5-1
CASSLSGQQETQYF
TGCGCCAGCAGCTTGTCGGGACAGCAAGAGACCCAGTACTTC
>TRBJ2-3|-|-|TRBV30
CAWSASLAPADTQYF
TGTGCCTGGAGTGCCTCGCTAGCCCCTGCAGATACGCAGTATTTT
>TRBJ2-7|TRBD2|-|TRBV15
CATSRDRQGGPYEQYF
TGTGCCACCAGCAGAGATAGGCAGGGAGGGCCCTACGAGCAGTACTTC
>TRBJ1-1|-|-|TRBV10-3
CAISVQGNTEAFF
TGTGCCATCAGTGTCCAAGGGAACACTGAAGCTTTCTTT
>TRBJ2-2|-|few|TRBV13
CASSLLPHWTNAGTGELFF
TGTGCCAGCAGCTTATTACCCCATTGGACCAACGCGGGCACCGGGGAGCTGTTTTTT
>TRBJ2-5|TRBD2|-|TRBV19
CASSIPGLAATQYF
TGTGCCAGTAGTATCCCGGGACTAGCAGCGACCCAGTACTTC
>TRBJ1-1|-|-|TRBV2
CASSEEWTEAFF
TGTGCCAGCAGTGAGGAGTGGACTGAAGCTTTCTTT
>TRBJ1-2|TRBD1|-|TRBV18
CASSPLFGTGNYGYTF
TGTGCCAGCTCACCGCTCTTTGGGACAGGAAACTATGGCTACACCTTC
>TRBJ2-3|-|once|TRBV6-1
CASSERTGAADTQYF
TGTGCCAGCAGTGAACGCACAGGAGCAGCAGATACGCAGTATTTT
>TRBJ2-1|-|-|TRBV13
CASSLRTVYNEQFF
TGTGCCAGCAGCCTACGGACAGTGTACAATGAGCAGTTCTTC
>TRBJ2-7|-|few|TRBV27
CASRPGLAAYEQYF
TGTGCCAGCAGACCCGGACTTGCGGCCTACGAGCAGTACTTC
>TRBJ2-7|-|-|TRBV27
CASSLRFRGTYEQYF
TGTGCCAGCAGTTTGAGGTTCCGGGGGACCTACGAGCAGTACTTC
>TRBJ2-5|-|-|TRBV6-5
CASSYSTATQETQYF
TGTGCCAGCAGTTACTCGACAGCTACCCAAGAGACCCAGTACTTC
>TRBJ2-1|-|-|TRBV21-1
CASSKARTSSNEQFF
TGTGCCAGCAGCAAAGCTAGGACTAGCTCCAATGAGCAGTTCTTC
>TRBJ1-2|TRBD1|-|TRBV4-1
CASSQVRQGVGGYTF
TGCGCCAGCAGCCAAGTCCGGCAGGGGGTAGGTGGCTACACCTTC
>TRBJ2-1|-|once|TRBV7-3
CASSLIMGTASEQFF
TGTGCCAGCAGCTTGATTATGGGAACGGCGAGTGAGCAGTTCTTC
>TRBJ1-1|-|-|TRBV18
CASSPPDPRIVEAFF
TGTGCCAGCTCACCACCTGATCCTAGAATTGTTGAAGCTTTCTTT
>TRBJ2-2|-|-|TRBV9
CASAATLGELFF
TGTGCCAGCGCGGCGACTTTAGGGGAGCTGTTTTTT
>TRBJ2-3|TRBD1|-|TRBV5-4
CASSWNRGRDTQYF
TGTGCCAGCAGCTGGAACAGGGGGCGGGATACGCAGTATTTT
>TRBJ1-6|-|-|TRBV11-2
CASSPMRGGVGGSPLHF
TGTGCCAGCAGCCCAATGAGAGGCGGCGTCGGGGGCTCACCCCTCCACTTT
>TRBJ2-3|-|-|TRBV7-9
CASSFTYGAGDTQYF
TGTGCCAGCAGCTTTACGTATGGGGCGGGAGATACGCAGTATTTT
>TRBJ2-5|TRBD2|-|TRBV11-2
CASSSITSGGAETQYF
TGTGCCAGCAGCTCCATTACTAGCGGGGGGGCAGAGACCCAGTACTTC
>TRBJ1-6|-|once|TRBV18
CASSPGGNNSPLHF
TGTGCCAGCTCACCGGGCGGAAATAATTCACCCCTCCACTTT
>TRBJ2-7|-|-|TRBV5-5
CASGLAENSYEQYF
TGTGCCAGCGGCTTGGCGGAGAACTCCTACGAGCAGTACTTC
>TRBJ2-3|-|-|TRBV18
CASSPFSAGGGDTQYF
TGTGCCAGCTCACCATTCTCCGCAGGGGGAGGAGATACGCAGTATTTT
>TRBJ2-5|-|-|TRBV5-1
CASSPRPAGPETQYF
TGCGCCAGCAGCCCCCGCCCCGCGGGGCCCGAGACCCAGTACTTC
>TRBJ2-1|TRBD2|-|TRBV5-4
CASSWGGSSPRGNEQFF
TGTGCCAGCAGCTGGGGGGGTAGTTCCCCACGGGGAAATGAGCAGTTCTTC
>TRBJ1-1|-|-|TRBV2
CASSVGLNTEAFF
TGTGCCAGCAGTGTCGGGCTGAACACTGAAGCTTTCTTT
>TRBJ1-4|-|-|TRBV19
CASSNGGDASTNEKLFF
TGTGCCAGTAGTAATGGAGGGGACGCGTCAACTAATGAAAAACTGTTTTTT
>TRBJ1-1|TRBD1|-|TRBV7-8
CASSSPGTGVKAFF
TGTGCCAGCAGCTCGCCCGGGACAGGGGTGAAAGCTTTCTTT
>TRBJ2-2|-|once|TRBV27
CASSLHTGELFF
TGTGCCAGCAGTTTACACACCGGGGAGCTGTTTTTT
>TRBJ1-2|-|-|TRBV5-1
CASSPDGTDYGYTF
TGCGCCAGCAGTCCGGACGGGACTGACTATGGCTACACCTTC
>TRBJ1-1|TRBD1|once|TRBV5-1
CASSSGTGGTEAFF
TGCGCCAGCAGCTCCGGGACAGGGGGCACTGAAGCTTTCTTT
>TRBJ1-2|-|-|TRBV6-1
CAIAVSGANYGYTF
TGTGCCATCGCGGTGTCAGGGGCAAACTATGGCTACACCTTC
>TRBJ1-6|TRBD1|-|TRBV6-5
CATQTGENSPLHF
TGTGCCACCCAGACAGGGGAGAATTCACCCCTCCACTTT
>TRBJ1-3|-|-|TRBV2
CASGRQGRSGNTIYF
TGTGCCAGCGGACGGCAGGGCCGCTCTGGAAACACCATATATTTT
>TRBJ2-3|-|-|TRBV5-8
CASSRGMYTQYF
TGTGCCAGCAGCCGGGGGATGTATACGCAGTATTTT
>TRBJ1-1|-|-|TRBV20-1
CSARELPEAFF
TGCAGTGCTAGAGAACTGCCTGAAGCTTTCTTT
>TRBJ2-3|-|-|TRBV27
CASRRAGVASLRSDTQYF
TGTGCCAGCAGGAGGGCCGGCGTGGCGAGCTTGAGATCCGATACGCAGTATTTT
>TRBJ1-2|TRBD1|-|TRBV6-5
CASSRTGGAEKGYTF
TGTGCCAGCAGTCGCACAGGGGGCGCAGAGAAAGGCTACACCTTC
>TRBJ2-5|TRBD2|-|TRBV7-2
CASSRRGGINQETQYF
TGTGCCAGCAGCCGCCGGGGAGGGATAAACCAAGAGACCCAGTACTTC
>TRBJ1-6|-|-|TRBV18
CASSPIGAGRSPLHF
TGTGCCAGCTCACCAATAGGGGCAGGAAGGTCACCCCTCCACTTT
>TRBJ1-2|-|once|TRBV5-1
CASSRTRGNYGYTF
TGCGCCAGCAGCCGGACCCGGGGTAACTATGGCTACACCTTC
>TRBJ2-3|-|-|TRBV27
CASSLSLDGDTDTQYF
TGTGCCAGCAGTTTATCGCTGGATGGGGACACAGATACGCAGTATTTT
>TRBJ1-1|-|-|TRBV2
CASSSDRNTEAFF
TGTGCCAGCAGTTCGGACAGAAACACTGAAGCTTTCTTT
>TRBJ2-1|TRBD2|few|TRBV30
CAWSVGGGREQFF
TGTGCCTGGAGTGTAGGCGGGGGGCGGGAGCAGTTCTTC
>TRBJ2-3|-|-|TRBV5-1
CASSLVEVGADTQYF
TGCGCCAGCAGCTTGGTAGAGGTAGGGGCAGATACGCAGTATTTT
>TRBJ1-3|-|-|TRBV20-1
CSASAGNTIYF
TGCAGTGCTAGCGCAGGGAACACCATATATTTT
>TRBJ1-5|-|-|TRBV6-1
CASSVFYSNQPQHF
TGTGCCAGCAGTGTGTTTTATAGCAATCAGCCCCAGCATTTT
>TRBJ2-5|TRBD2|-|TRBV7-9
CASSLGIAGGQETQYF
TGTGCCAGCAGCTTAGGGATAGCGGGGGGCCAAGAGACCCAGTACTTC
>TRBJ1-2|-|-|TRBV9
CASSVVPTGESYTF
TGTGCCAGCAGCGTAGTCCCGACGGGCGAAAGCTACACCTTC